One and the same sample provided the 24 T cell receptor beta chains below, sequenced in a study of Ad26.COV2.S vaccination and SARS-CoV-2 variants. Here immunoSEQ multiplex PCR was the method, and the copy in TCRdb shows in-frame clones only, minus some. The repertoire consists of 430,000 or so clones, with approximately 92% occurring once and the leading ten covering 9% to 15%. This sample's treatment: some 20 received Ad26.COV2.S at low or high dose, single or two shots; about 5 received placebo; per-sample allocation not given. The samples were gathered on day 63 after the first injection of vaccine or placebo. The source was peripheral blood, collected in a trial of Ad26.COV2.S vaccine versus placebo. Receptors were obtained from a person between 18 and 65 years old who received the Ad26.COV2.S COVID-19 vaccine or a placebo.

The sample holds a few counts of this clone. J is TRBJ1-5 and V is TRBV2; D possibly corresponds to TRBD1 (6 bases). Germline CDR1 reads SNHLY; CDR2 reads FYNNEI. This CDR3 has 14 amino acids. Deletions cut 9 bases from V and 0 bases from J, with 12 bases between. The chain's CDR3 is CASRQAYSNQPQHF. CDR3 nucleotide sequence: TGTGCCAGTCGACAGGCATATAGCAATCAGCCCCAGCATTTT.

The chain employs TRBV28 and TRBJ2-2, with 8 bases aligning to TRBD2. The V gene's germline CDR1 is MDHEN and CDR2 SYDVKM. The V gene end was trimmed by 7 bases and the J gene end by 4 bases; junction bases not matched to a gene: 5. The CDR3 is 14 amino acids. In DNA, the CDR3 is TGTGCCAGCACGGGACTAGAGGGCACCGGGGAGCTGTTTTTT. Residues: CASTGLEGTGELFF.

The chain joins TRBV19 to TRBJ2-5; TRBD2 matches at 10 bases. CDR1 is LNHDA, CDR2 SQIVND, per germline (reference sequence). CDR3 length: 14 amino acids. The V gene end was trimmed by 5 bases and the J gene end by 4 bases; junction bases not matched to a gene: 4. CDR3 sequence reads: CASSGLAGVETQYF. The DNA for the CDR3 is TGTGCCAGTAGTGGGCTAGCGGGAGTAGAGACCCAGTACTTC. Together with reference TRBV19 and TRBJ2-5, the CDR3 gives the full variable domain: DGGITQSPKYLFRKEGQNVTLSCEQNLNHDAMYWYRQDPGQGLRLIYYSQIVNDFQKGDIAEGYSVSREKKESFPLTVTSAQKNPTAFYLCASSGLAGVETQYFGPGTRLLVL.

The chain uses TRBV4-1 and TRBJ2-7, with TRBD1 as a possible D gene (5 bases). The ends were cut back, 4 bases at V and 2 bases at J, with 12 bases in the middle. Germline loops: CDR1 MGHRA, CDR2 YSYEKL. The CDR3 consists of 14 residues. CDR3 residues: CASSPWARAYEQYF. DNA for the CDR3: TGCGCCAGCAGCCCGTGGGCCAGGGCCTACGAGCAGTACTTC.

The CDR3 coding sequence is TGTGCCAGCTCAGCCGACAGCATGAACACTGAAGCTTTCTTT. It yields the protein CASSADSMNTEAFF. The J gene is TRBJ1-1, the V gene TRBV18; the D gene is possibly TRBD1 (5 bases). V was clipped by 5 bases and J by 0 bases, with 10 bases between them. The length of the CDR3 is 14 residues. Germline CDR1 reads KGHSH; CDR2 reads LQKENI.

The rearrangement joins TRBV28 to TRBJ2-7, with D possibly matching TRBD1 (6 bases). Trimming stripped 3 bases from V and 5 bases from J, with 11 bases between. Germline CDR1 and CDR2: MDHEN and SYDVKM. The CDR3 is 13 amino acids. In DNA form, the CDR3 reads TGTGCCAGCAGTTTCCTGGACAGCCACGAGCAGTACTTC. It yields the protein CASSFLDSHEQYF.

This clone was seen just once. The chain is built from TRBV29-1 and TRBJ2-5; D is unclear. CDR3 length: 14 amino acids. CDR1 is SQVTM and CDR2 is ANQGSEA in the germline V gene. V was shortened by 2 bases and J by 0 bases, with 10 bases between the two germline ends. The DNA of the CDR3 is TGCAGCGTTGAACCCGGCCAGAACCAAGAGACCCAGTACTTC. Translated, it gives CSVEPGQNQETQYF. The full variable domain, its missing parts supplied by reference TRBV29-1 and TRBJ2-5, is SAVISQKPSRDICQRGTSLTIQCQVDSQVTMMFWYRQQPGQSLTLIATANQGSEATYESGFVIDKFPISRPNLTFSTLTVSNMSPEDSSIYLCSVEPGQNQETQYFGPGTRLLVL.

V usage is TRBV11-2 and J usage is TRBJ1-1; D call uncertain. V shed 7 bases and J shed 7 bases, with 22 bases lying between them. CDR3 length: 15 amino acids. Germline CDR1 is SGHAT and CDR2 is FQNNGV. CDR3 residues: CASMVNHIGQGEAFF. The CDR3 nucleotides read TGTGCCAGCATGGTTAACCATATAGGGCAAGGTGAAGCTTTCTTT.

The chain joins TRBV7-9 to TRBJ1-6; D remains ambiguous. The CDR3 has 13 amino acids. Trimming removed 4 bases from V and 7 bases from J, with 8 bases in between. Germline V gene lookup returns CDR1 SEHNR and CDR2 FQNEAQ (reference sequence). CDR3 nucleotides: TGTGCCAGCAGCTCGTCAATAAATTCACCCCTCCACTTT. It translates to CASSSSINSPLHF.

The rearrangement joins TRBV19 to TRBJ1-4; perhaps TRBD1 as D (5 bases). This CDR3 is 16 amino acids long. CDR1 LNHDA and CDR2 SQIVND come from the germline V gene (reference sequence). With 8 bases removed from V and 0 bases from J, the gap between germline ends came to 16 bases. CDR3 region: CASALGGAPTNEKLFF. In DNA form, the CDR3 reads TGTGCCAGTGCACTCGGCGGGGCCCCAACTAATGAAAAACTGTTTTTT.

The chain joins TRBV3-1 (or the pseudogene TRBV3-2) to TRBJ2-7, with D perhaps matching TRBD1 or TRBD2 (6 bases each). Germline CDR1 reads LGHDT; CDR2 reads YNNKEL (reference sequence). The germline V and J ends were trimmed by 5 bases and 2 bases, with 13 bases remaining between them. The CDR3 loop spans 14 amino acids. Here the CDR3 reads CASSYGGPPYEQYF. The CDR3 bases are TGTGCCAGCAGCTACGGGGGCCCTCCCTACGAGCAGTACTTC.

The chain is built from TRBV5-5 and TRBJ2-7, with TRBD1 matching 11 bases. Trimming cost V 7 bases and J 7 bases; bases outside gene matches: 7. The V gene's germline CDR1 is SGHKS and CDR2 YYEKEE (reference sequence). This CDR3 comprises 13 residues. Here the CDR3 reads CASWTGGAEEQYF. In DNA form, the CDR3 reads TGTGCCAGCTGGACAGGGGGCGCTGAAGAGCAGTACTTC. The full variable domain, its missing parts supplied by reference TRBV5-5 and TRBJ2-7, is DAGVTQSPTHLIKTRGQQVTLRCSPISGHKSVSWYQQVLGQGPQFIFQYYEKEERGRGNFPDRFSARQFPNYSSELNVNALLLGDSALYLCASWTGGAEEQYFGPGTRLTVT.

The chain has TRBV27 and TRBJ1-3; the D is unclear. The ends were cut back, 6 bases at V and 0 bases at J, with 9 bases in the middle. The germline V gene has CDR1 MNHEY and CDR2 SMNVEV (reference sequence). This CDR3 region has 14 residues. The CDR3 nucleotides read TGTGCCAGCAGGGTCACTTACTCTGGAAACACCATATATTTT. This encodes CASRVTYSGNTIYF.

As concerns this clone: Distinct nucleotide sequences in the sample also encode this CDR3. This chain uses TRBV11-2 with TRBJ2-7; D is uncertain. V was shortened by 1 base and J by 5 bases, with 3 bases between the two germline ends. The CDR3 has 11 amino acids. Per the germline V gene, CDR1 is SGHAT and CDR2 is FQNNGV. The CDR3 spells CASSLGNEQYF. The CDR3 coding sequence is TGTGCCAGCAGCTTAGGTAACGAGCAGTACTTC.

The rearrangement joins TRBV6-6 to TRBJ1-2; D ambiguous. Deletions cut 6 bases from V and 6 bases from J, with 11 bases between. The CDR3 totals 12 residues. Germline CDR1 and CDR2: MNHNY and SVGAGI (reference sequence). CDR3 DNA: TGTGCCAGCAGCTACCCAACGAATGGCTACACCTTC. It codes for CASSYPTNGYTF.

The chain recombines TRBV7-8 with TRBJ2-3; TRBD1 aligns across 7 bases. With V trimmed by 0 bases and J by 2 bases, 5 bases remained unmatched. The CDR3 contains 16 residues. Germline assignment: CDR1 SGHVS and CDR2 FQNEAQ. In DNA, the CDR3 is TGTGCCAGCAGCTTAGCGCAGGGGGTCCTCACAGATACGCAGTATTTT. It encodes CASSLAQGVLTDTQYF.

The rearrangement uses TRBV23-1 and TRBJ2-1; 9 bases line up with TRBD2. TRBV23-1 is an ORF; its function is uncertain. V shed 1 base, J shed 5 bases, and the junction held 18 bases outside the gene matches. This CDR3 comprises 20 residues. CDR3 amino acids: CASSQYDRSAGGGIDNEQFF. In DNA form, the CDR3 reads TGCGCCAGCAGTCAATATGATAGATCGGCGGGAGGGGGTATCGACAATGAGCAGTTCTTC.

The V and J genes are TRBV4-2 and TRBJ2-2; 9 positions agree with TRBD2. The germline gives CDR1 LGHNA, CDR2 YNFKEQ. The junction had 5 bases not matched to a gene; V was cut back by 0 bases and J by 0 bases. The CDR3 length is 18 residues. CDR3 sequence reads: CASSQDVGGGANTGELFF. As DNA, the CDR3 is TGTGCCAGCAGCCAAGATGTTGGCGGGGGGGCGAACACCGGGGAGCTGTTTTTT.

DNA of the CDR3: TGTGCCAGCAGCGCCCCACTAGCAAGGGGAAATACGCAGTATTTT. As protein: CASSAPLARGNTQYF. The V gene is TRBV9, the J gene TRBJ2-3, with a possible D match to TRBD2 (6 bases). Trimming took off 3 bases at V and 7 bases at J, with 18 bases between the two ends. CDR3 length: 15 residues. Looked up from germline, CDR1 is SGDLS and CDR2 is YYNGEE. Using reference TRBV9 and TRBJ2-3 for the parts outside the CDR3, the full variable domain is DSGVTQTPKHLITATGQRVTLRCSPRSGDLSVYWYQQSLDQGLQFLIQYYNGEERAKGNILERFSAQQFPDLHSELNLSSLELGDSALYFCASSAPLARGNTQYFGPGTRLTVL.

The chain recombines TRBV5-8 with TRBJ1-1, with a weak D call TRBD1 (6 bases). The CDR3 length is 13 residues. The germline V gene has CDR1 SGHTS and CDR2 YDEGEE. The V end lost 2 bases, the J end lost 1 base, and 6 bases lay between the germline ends. CDR3 nucleotides: TGTGCCAGCAGCTTCAGGGGGAACACTGAAGCTTTCTTT. This sequence encodes CASSFRGNTEAFF.

The rearrangement joins TRBV19 to TRBJ2-1; D is possibly TRBD2 (6 bases). The CDR3 is 18 residues long. CDR1 and CDR2 (germline): LNHDA, SQIVND (reference sequence). V lost 5 bases and J 8 bases, leaving 28 bases between the germline ends. As DNA, the CDR3 is TGTGCCAGTAGTCCACCATGGGGAGCTGGAGGGAGGTGGGATGAGCAGTTCTTC. This encodes CASSPPWGAGGRWDEQFF.

The genes are TRBV19 and TRBJ2-6, with TRBD1 matching 7 bases. This CDR3 contains 16 residues. CDR1 is LNHDA and CDR2 is SQIVND in the germline V gene (reference sequence). The J segment lost 3 bases and the V segment lost 5 bases, leaving 7 bases of the junction unmatched. The CDR3 DNA reads as TGTGCCAGTAGTTACACAGGGGTCGGTGGGGCCAACGTCCTGACTTTC. Translating it yields CASSYTGVGGANVLTF. Full variable domain (remainder filled in from reference TRBV19 and TRBJ2-6): DGGITQSPKYLFRKEGQNVTLSCEQNLNHDAMYWYRQDPGQGLRLIYYSQIVNDFQKGDIAEGYSVSREKKESFPLTVTSAQKNPTAFYLCASSYTGVGGANVLTFGAGSRLTVL.

This clone was found a few times. V gene TRBV9 combines with J gene TRBJ2-1, with 9 bases fitting TRBD2. The CDR3 runs to 14 residues. Trimming took 4 bases from V and 6 from J; bases not matched to a gene: 5. Germline values: CDR1 SGDLS, CDR2 YYNGEE. CDR3 coding DNA: TGTGCCAGCAGCTCTAGCGGGAACATCAATGAGCAGTTCTTC. Its translation: CASSSSGNINEQFF.

This clone was seen a few times. The chain combines TRBV27 with TRBJ2-7; 9 bases agree with TRBD2. In germline, CDR1 is MNHEY, CDR2 SMNVEV (reference sequence). With V trimmed by 0 bases and J by 3 bases, 6 bases remained unmatched. CDR3 length: 16 amino acids. Written as DNA, the CDR3 is TGTGCCAGCAGTTTATCGGGGGTAGCGGGAGTCTACGAGCAGTACTTC. It translates to CASSLSGVAGVYEQYF.